What follows describes a single TCR beta chain. Its specificity is not known. Since all of the isolated RNA was reverse transcribed, expressed TCRB transcripts were what got sequenced. Libraries were prepared by immunoSEQ multiplex PCR; TCRdb keeps only in-frame clonotypes and omits some of them. The sample has some 660,000 clones; around 15% are singletons. The entry originates in a study of beta chain features in type 1 diabetes. Study results and caveats: Naive, central memory and regulatory TCRB repertoires appeared more similar among patients than healthy donors. Among all four CD4+ subsets, Type 1 diabetes patients had TCRB CDR3s that were moderately but significantly shorter.

CD4+ naive, central memory, regulatory and stem cell-like memory subsets were isolated by sorting on CD45RO/CCR7/CD25/CD127/CD95/CD27. The sequenced material came from naive CD4+ T cells from blood. This clonotype originated in a man between 18 and 35 years old with type 1 diabetes.

For the CDR3, the DNA is TGTGCCATCAGTAGGGACAGGGAGGCAGATACGCAGTATTTT. It encodes CAISRDREADTQYF. The rearrangement links TRBV10-3 to TRBJ2-3, with 9 positions matching TRBD1. The V and J ends lost 5 bases and 4 bases, in that order; junction bases with no gene match: 4. Germline V gene lookup returns CDR1 ENHRY and CDR2 SYGVKD. The CDR3 covers 14 residues.